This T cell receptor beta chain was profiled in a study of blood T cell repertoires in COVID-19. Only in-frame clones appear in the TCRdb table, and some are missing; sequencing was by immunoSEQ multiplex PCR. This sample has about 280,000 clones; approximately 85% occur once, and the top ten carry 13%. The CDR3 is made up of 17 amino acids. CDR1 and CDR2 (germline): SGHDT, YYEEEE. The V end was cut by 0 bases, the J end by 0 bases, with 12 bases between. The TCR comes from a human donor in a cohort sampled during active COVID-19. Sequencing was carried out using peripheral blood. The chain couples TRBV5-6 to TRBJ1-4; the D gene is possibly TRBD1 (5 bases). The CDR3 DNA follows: TGTGCCAGCAGCTTGGCCGGTCGGGGGGCAACTAATGAAAAACTGTTTTTT. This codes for CASSLAGRGATNEKLFF. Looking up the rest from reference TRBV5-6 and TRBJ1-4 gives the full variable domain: DAGVTQSPTHLIKTRGQQVTLRCSPKSGHDTVSWYQQALGQGPQFIFQYYEEEERQRGNFPDRFSGHQFPNYSSELNVNALLLGDSALYLCASSLAGRGATNEKLFFGSGTQLSVL.